The rows below give T cell receptor beta chains drawn from one sample of a study of cytomegalovirus exposure and HLA in healthy donors. The assay was immunoSEQ multiplex PCR, and TCRdb's table has in-frame clones only and misses some. The sample totals over 65,000 clones. The sequencing input was PBMCs. These receptor sequences come from a woman in her 30s in good health and CMV-seronegative. Both conserved end residues are part of each CDR3. D genes are given only for firm matches.

D: TRBD2
J: TRBJ2-5
V: TRBV10-3
DNA: TGTGCCATCAGTAAAGCGGGGGAAGAGACCCAGTACTTC
CDR3: CAISKAGEETQYF

D: TRBD2
J: TRBJ2-5
V: TRBV7-8
DNA: TGTGCCAGCAGCTCTCTAGCGGGGCAACAAGAGACCCAGTACTTC
CDR3: CASSSLAGQQETQYF

D: .
J: TRBJ1-2
V: TRBV5-1
DNA: TGCGCCAGCAGCTTGGCGGCCAGGGTGGAAGGCTACACCTTC
CDR3: CASSLAARVEGYTF

D: .
J: TRBJ1-6
V: TRBV19
DNA: TGTGCCAGTAGTATCCGGGTAAGGGGTAATTCACCCCTCCACTTT
CDR3: CASSIRVRGNSPLHF

D: .
J: TRBJ2-7
V: TRBV6-1
DNA: TGTGCCAGCAGTGTCGGGACTCTCCGCGCCTACGAGCAGTACTTC
CDR3: CASSVGTLRAYEQYF

D: .
J: TRBJ2-2
V: TRBV11-2
DNA: TGTGCCAGCAGCCAGCAGGGGCAGTTTTCCGGGGAGCTGTTTTTT
CDR3: CASSQQGQFSGELFF

D: TRBD1
J: TRBJ2-3
V: TRBV30
DNA: TGTGCCTGGAGTGAGGGGACAGGGGTTGCAGATACGCAGTATTTT
CDR3: CAWSEGTGVADTQYF

D: .
J: TRBJ2-5
V: TRBV2
DNA: TGTGCCAGCAGTGAAGCCCTAACAGTTGGAGAGACCCAGTACTTC
CDR3: CASSEALTVGETQYF

D: TRBD1
J: TRBJ1-2
V: TRBV13
DNA: TGTGCCAGCAGCACAGGGACAGGGTTTGATAGTGGCTACACCTTC
CDR3: CASSTGTGFDSGYTF

D: TRBD1
J: TRBJ1-2
V: TRBV7-9
DNA: TGTGCCAGCAGCTTAGAACAGGGGGTACATGGCTACACCTTC
CDR3: CASSLEQGVHGYTF

D: .
J: TRBJ2-1
V: TRBV11-2
DNA: TGTGCCAGCAGCTTGGACGGGATCTACTACAATGAGCAGTTCTTC
CDR3: CASSLDGIYYNEQFF

D: .
J: TRBJ1-4
V: TRBV5-6
DNA: TGTGCCAGCAGCCTACCGAATGAAAAACTGTTTTTT
CDR3: CASSLPNEKLFF

D: TRBD2
J: TRBJ2-7
V: TRBV7-6
DNA: TGTGCCAGCAGCGCCGTTAGCGGGTCCTACGAGCAGTACTTC
CDR3: CASSAVSGSYEQYF

D: .
J: TRBJ2-1
V: TRBV19
DNA: TGTGCCAGTAGGCCCGGGGGTAGCGGTCACAATGAGCAGTTCTTC
CDR3: CASRPGGSGHNEQFF

D: TRBD1
J: TRBJ1-2
V: TRBV30
DNA: TGTGCCTGGAGGGACAGGGAAAGGGCTATCGGCTACACCTTC
CDR3: CAWRDRERAIGYTF

D: .
J: TRBJ2-7
V: TRBV6-6
DNA: TGTGCCAGCAGTTACTCGAGACAGACCTACGAGCAGTACTTC
CDR3: CASSYSRQTYEQYF

D: TRBD1
J: TRBJ1-3
V: TRBV28
DNA: TGTGCCAGCAGCCCTGGGGGCCCAACAGGGGTTGGAAGGAACACCATATATTTT
CDR3: CASSPGGPTGVGRNTIYF

D: TRBD1
J: TRBJ2-7
V: TRBV15
DNA: TGTGCCACCAGCACCCACGGGACAGGGGCCCACGAGCAGTACTTC
CDR3: CATSTHGTGAHEQYF

D: TRBD1
J: TRBJ1-1
V: TRBV19
DNA: TGTGCCAGTAGTCTTCGGGACAGCAATATGAACACTGAAGCTTTCTTT
CDR3: CASSLRDSNMNTEAFF

D: .
J: TRBJ2-7
V: TRBV5-6
DNA: TGTGCCAGCAGCTTGGCCTCCGAGCAGTACTTC
CDR3: CASSLASEQYF

D: TRBD2
J: TRBJ2-5
V: TRBV7-6
DNA: TGTGCCAGCAGCCTACTAGCGGGAGGAGAGACCCAGTACTTC
CDR3: CASSLLAGGETQYF

D: TRBD1
J: TRBJ1-4
V: TRBV4-1
DNA: TGCGCCAGCAGCCAATCCGGGACAGGGGCGGAAAAACTGTTTTTT
CDR3: CASSQSGTGAEKLFF

D: .
J: TRBJ2-1
V: TRBV19
DNA: TGTGCCAGTAGTCAGACAGGGGAGGGGTACAATGAGCAGTTCTTC
CDR3: CASSQTGEGYNEQFF

D: .
J: TRBJ2-3
V: TRBV4-1
DNA: TGCGCCAGCAGCCAGCTCCCAACTAGTTATAGCACAGATACGCAGTATTTT
CDR3: CASSQLPTSYSTDTQYF

D: TRBD2
J: TRBJ2-1
V: TRBV9
DNA: TGTGCCAGCAGCGTAGAAACCCGGACTAGCGGGAGGTTCGATGAGCAGTTCTTC
CDR3: CASSVETRTSGRFDEQFF

D: TRBD2
J: TRBJ2-7
V: TRBV2
DNA: TGTGCCAGCAGCGAAGGAGGGAGGGATTACGAGCAGTACTTC
CDR3: CASSEGGRDYEQYF

D: TRBD1
J: TRBJ1-2
V: TRBV6-5
DNA: TGTGCCAGCAGTTACGGGACAGGAGGTGGCTACACCTTC
CDR3: CASSYGTGGGYTF

D: .
J: TRBJ2-7
V: TRBV27
DNA: TGTGCCAGCAGCCCACAGACGGTTTCCTACGAGCAGTACTTC
CDR3: CASSPQTVSYEQYF

D: TRBD1
J: TRBJ1-2
V: TRBV4-1
DNA: TGCGCCAGCAGCCAAGAAGAGGACGGGGACAGGGGCACCTTC
CDR3: CASSQEEDGDRGTF

D: TRBD2
J: TRBJ2-1
V: TRBV5-1
DNA: TGCGCCAGCAGCTTAACAGGGGTCCGCGGGAGGGCCTCCAATGAGCAGTTCTTC
CDR3: CASSLTGVRGRASNEQFF

D: TRBD2
J: TRBJ2-1
V: TRBV29-1
DNA: TGCAGCGTTGCTAGCGGGACATACAATGAGCAGTTCTTC
CDR3: CSVASGTYNEQFF

D: .
J: TRBJ1-5
V: TRBV2
DNA: TGTGCCAGCAGTGCAGGCGGGGTCCTCAGCAATCAGCCCCAGCATTTT
CDR3: CASSAGGVLSNQPQHF

D: TRBD1
J: TRBJ2-1
V: TRBV5-4
DNA: TGTGCCAGCAGCCCATACCCGAAACAGGGGGTGCACAATGAGCAGTTCTTC
CDR3: CASSPYPKQGVHNEQFF

D: .
J: TRBJ2-1
V: TRBV4-1
DNA: TGCGCCAGCAGTCCTACTGTGGGAGCTGCTAATGAGCAGTTCTTC
CDR3: CASSPTVGAANEQFF

D: TRBD1
J: TRBJ1-1
V: TRBV5-4
DNA: TGTGCCAGCAGCTTAAAGGACAGGGGTCCAAACACTGAAGCTTTCTTT
CDR3: CASSLKDRGPNTEAFF

D: .
J: TRBJ1-2
V: TRBV6-1
DNA: TGTGCCAGCAGTGATGGGGAGGGAAGCATGTATGGCTACACCTTC
CDR3: CASSDGEGSMYGYTF

D: .
J: TRBJ2-2
V: TRBV11-2
DNA: TGTGCCAGCAGCTCTGACAGGACCGGGGAGCTGTTTTTT
CDR3: CASSSDRTGELFF

D: .
J: TRBJ2-1
V: TRBV13
DNA: TGTGCCAGCAGCGGTGTAGACACGCCATGGAAGGGGGACAATGAGCAGTTCTTC
CDR3: CASSGVDTPWKGDNEQFF

D: .
J: TRBJ1-1
V: TRBV5-1
DNA: TGCGCCAGCAGCTATGAGACAGGCCGGGGCACTGAAGCTTTCTTT
CDR3: CASSYETGRGTEAFF

D: .
J: TRBJ1-1
V: TRBV5-1
DNA: TGCGCCAGCAGCTTGGGACAGGTGAACACTGAAGCTTTCTTT
CDR3: CASSLGQVNTEAFF

D: .
J: TRBJ1-1
V: TRBV2
DNA: TGTGCCAGCAGAAGAGACTTGAACACTGAAGCTTTCTTT
CDR3: CASRRDLNTEAFF

D: .
J: TRBJ2-1
V: TRBV6-1
DNA: TGTGCCAGCAGTGAAGGGGGACTCCGCTACAATGAGCAGTTCTTC
CDR3: CASSEGGLRYNEQFF

D: .
J: TRBJ1-1
V: TRBV6-5
DNA: TGTGCCAGCAGTTACTCAAACAGGGCGAACACTGAAGCTTTCTTT
CDR3: CASSYSNRANTEAFF

D: TRBD2
J: TRBJ2-1
V: TRBV27
DNA: TGTGCCAGCAGACTAGCGACGAGCTCCTACAATGAGCAGTTCTTC
CDR3: CASRLATSSYNEQFF

D: TRBD1
J: TRBJ1-1
V: TRBV30
DNA: TGTGCCTGGAGTGCCTTGGGACAGGGCGACACTGAAGCTTTCTTT
CDR3: CAWSALGQGDTEAFF

D: .
J: TRBJ1-2
V: TRBV6-5
DNA: TGTGCCAGCAGTTACGACACCAGCTATGGCTACACCTTC
CDR3: CASSYDTSYGYTF

D: .
J: TRBJ1-1
V: TRBV19
DNA: TGTGCCAGTAGTCTGGACAGCGGGAACACTGAAGCTTTCTTT
CDR3: CASSLDSGNTEAFF

D: .
J: TRBJ1-1
V: TRBV7-2
DNA: TGTGCCAGCAGCCTAGGGGTGCGGACTGAAGCTTTCTTT
CDR3: CASSLGVRTEAFF

D: TRBD2
J: TRBJ2-2
V: TRBV4-1
DNA: TGCGCCAGCAGCCTTGGACTAGCGGGAAACTCACCCGGGGAGCTGTTTTTT
CDR3: CASSLGLAGNSPGELFF

D: TRBD1
J: TRBJ1-1
V: TRBV19
DNA: TGTGCCAGTACCCCAGGGGGAATGAACACTGAAGCTTTCTTT
CDR3: CASTPGGMNTEAFF

D: TRBD2
J: TRBJ2-5
V: TRBV5-4
DNA: TGTGCCAGCAGCCTAGCGGGGGGCAACAACCAAGAGACCCAGTACTTC
CDR3: CASSLAGGNNQETQYF

D: TRBD2
J: TRBJ2-7
V: TRBV2
DNA: TGTGCCAGCGCCCCGACTAGCTTTAAGGACGAGCAGTACTTC
CDR3: CASAPTSFKDEQYF

D: .
J: TRBJ1-1
V: TRBV7-8
DNA: TGTGCCAGCAGCCCCGCCGGGTTTTCGAACACTGAAGCTTTCTTT
CDR3: CASSPAGFSNTEAFF

D: TRBD1
J: TRBJ1-1
V: TRBV7-9
DNA: TGTGCCAGCAGCTTGGGACAGGGGGCGGCGGCTGAAGCTTTCTTT
CDR3: CASSLGQGAAAEAFF

D: TRBD1
J: TRBJ1-1
V: TRBV25-1
DNA: TGTGCCAGCAGTGAGACAGGGGGGACAACTGAAGCTTTCTTT
CDR3: CASSETGGTTEAFF

D: .
J: TRBJ1-2
V: TRBV19
DNA: TGTGCCAGTAGTACTAAGGGGAACTATGGCTACACCTTC
CDR3: CASSTKGNYGYTF

D: .
J: TRBJ2-7
V: TRBV6-5
DNA: TGTGCCAGCAGTTACCGAGGTAGAACCTACGAGCAGTACTTC
CDR3: CASSYRGRTYEQYF

D: TRBD1
J: TRBJ1-1
V: TRBV28
DNA: TGTGCCAGCAGCCGCCATCAGGGGGGGAACACTGAAGCTTTCTTT
CDR3: CASSRHQGGNTEAFF

D: TRBD2
J: TRBJ2-7
V: TRBV7-9
DNA: TGTGCCAGCAGCTTAGGAACCGGGAGGCCCTCTATCGAGCAGTACTTC
CDR3: CASSLGTGRPSIEQYF